The 25 T cell receptor beta chains listed next were all sequenced from one sample in a study of blood T cell repertoires in COVID-19. The table came from immunoSEQ multiplex PCR; TCRdb's copy has only in-frame clones and leaves some out. The profile covers approximately 150,000 clones, with roughly 85% appearing a single time and about 2.6% taken by the ten largest. The sample taken for sequencing was peripheral blood. The receptors originated from a human donor with acute or convalescent COVID-19. The donor label of this sample is uncertain.

The chain employs TRBV5-8 and TRBJ2-3; a possible D gene is TRBD1 (6 bases). Germline lookup yields CDR1 SGHTS and CDR2 YDEGEE. The ends were cut back, 4 bases at V and 9 bases at J, with 12 bases in the middle. CDR3 length: 12 residues. In DNA form, the CDR3 reads TGTGCCAGCAGCCCTCGTCAGGGGACGCAGTATTTT. As protein: CASSPRQGTQYF.

The rearrangement joins TRBV30 to TRBJ1-1; weak D call: TRBD1 (5 bases). The CDR3 has 10 amino acids. Germline values: CDR1 GTSNPN, CDR2 SVGIG (reference sequence). CDR3 protein: CGGTTPEAFF. The DNA for the CDR3 is TGTGGCGGGACCACCCCGGAAGCTTTCTTT. The full variable domain, its missing parts supplied by reference TRBV30 and TRBJ1-1, is SQTIHQWPATLVQPVGSPLSLECTVEGTSNPNLYWYRQAAGRGLQLLFYSVGIGQISSEVPQNLSASRPQDRQFILSSKKLLLSDSGFYLCGGTTPEAFFGQGTRLTVV.

The rearrangement uses TRBV5-4 and TRBJ1-2; D call uncertain. This CDR3 is built from 13 residues. Germline CDR1 reads SGHNT; CDR2 reads YYREEE (reference sequence). V shed 0 bases and J shed 8 bases, with 11 bases lying between them. The CDR3 region has the DNA TGTGCCAGCAGCTTGGCTCTTGAAGCGGGCTACACCTTC. Its translation: CASSLALEAGYTF.

The rearrangement uses TRBV23-1 and TRBJ1-5; D possibly corresponds to TRBD1 (5 bases). TRBV23-1 is assigned to the ORF class and has an uncertain function. Trimming removed 4 bases at V and 3 bases at J, with 10 bases between. This CDR3 spans 14 amino acids. CDR3 DNA sequence: TGCGCCAGCAGTCGCAGGGCGGACAATCAGCCCCAGCATTTT. Protein product: CASSRRADNQPQHF.

The rearrangement joins TRBV5-1 to TRBJ2-5, with D possibly matching TRBD2 (6 bases). There are 15 residues in the CDR3. Deletions cut 0 bases from V and 9 bases from J, with 18 bases between. Germline loops: CDR1 SGHRS, CDR2 YFSETQ. The CDR3 bases are TGCGCCAGCAGCTTGGCCGGGGAGCGGGCAGGGTCCCAGTACTTC. This gives the protein CASSLAGERAGSQYF. The whole variable domain, remainder taken from reference TRBV5-1 and TRBJ2-5, is KAGVTQTPRYLIKTRGQQVTLSCSPISGHRSVSWYQQTPGQGLQFLFEYFSETQRNKGNFPGRFSGRQFSNSRSEMNVSTLELGDSALYLCASSLAGERAGSQYFGPGTRLLVL.

This chain joins TRBV30 and TRBJ1-1; D call uncertain. Trimming took 0 bases from V and 2 from J, leaving 10 bases between them. Germline CDR1 and CDR2: GTSNPN and SVGIG (reference sequence). The CDR3 covers 14 residues. Here the CDR3 reads CAWSVSASNTEAFF. The CDR3 DNA follows: TGTGCCTGGAGTGTAAGCGCCAGCAACACTGAAGCTTTCTTT. Full variable domain (outside the CDR3, taken from reference TRBV30 and TRBJ1-1): SQTIHQWPATLVQPVGSPLSLECTVEGTSNPNLYWYRQAAGRGLQLLFYSVGIGQISSEVPQNLSASRPQDRQFILSSKKLLLSDSGFYLCAWSVSASNTEAFFGQGTRLTVV.

This clone showed up many times. V gene TRBV3-1 (or the pseudogene TRBV3-2) combines with J gene TRBJ1-5; 7 bases line up with TRBD1. The CDR3 contains 15 residues. Germline V gene sequence: CDR1 LGHDT, CDR2 YNNKEL (reference sequence). Losses at the gene ends were 1 base for V and 5 bases for J; bases not matched to a gene: 5. CDR3 amino acids: CASSQADRQDQPQHF. Here the CDR3 DNA reads TGTGCCAGCAGCCAAGCGGACAGGCAGGATCAGCCCCAGCATTTT.

V and J are TRBV2 and TRBJ2-4; maybe TRBD1 (6 bases). The CDR3 loop spans 15 amino acids. With 7 bases removed from V and 8 bases from J, the gap between germline ends came to 21 bases. The germline gives CDR1 SNHLY, CDR2 FYNNEI. CDR3 region: CASTPGQPGSDIQYF. CDR3 sequence (DNA): TGTGCCAGCACCCCGGGACAACCCGGTTCTGACATTCAGTACTTC.

The V gene is TRBV2, the J gene TRBJ2-7; D is undetermined. Germline V gene sequence: CDR1 SNHLY, CDR2 FYNNEI. V was trimmed by 4 bases and J by 2 bases, leaving 6 bases between them. This CDR3 is built from 12 residues. The CDR3 DNA sequence: TGTGCCAGCAGTGGCTACGCCTACGAGCAGTACTTC. Amino acid sequence: CASSGYAYEQYF.

The gene calls are TRBV28 and TRBJ1-4, with 8 bases that match TRBD1. Germline loops: CDR1 MDHEN, CDR2 SYDVKM. There are 16 residues in the CDR3. The J segment lost 7 bases and the V segment lost 6 bases, leaving 13 bases of the junction unmatched. CDR3 DNA: TGTGCCAGCAGCCCAGCCGTAGGGACAGGACGTGAAAAACTGTTTTTT. As protein: CASSPAVGTGREKLFF.

The V gene is TRBV27, the J gene TRBJ1-3; D is perhaps TRBD1 (5 bases). This CDR3 is built from 14 residues. V was clipped by 4 bases and J by 4 bases, with 11 bases between them. Germline V gene data show CDR1 as MNHEY and CDR2 as SMNVEV (reference sequence). The CDR3 region is CASSSHGAGNTIYF. The CDR3 DNA follows: TGTGCCAGCAGTTCCCATGGGGCAGGAAACACCATATATTTT.

This chain connects TRBV19 to TRBJ2-4, with 11 bases identical to TRBD1. Germline-derived CDR1 and CDR2 are LNHDA and SQIVND (reference sequence). The CDR3 totals 13 residues. The J segment lost 7 bases and the V segment lost 7 bases, leaving 3 bases of the junction unmatched. CDR3 DNA: TGTGCCAGTAAGGGGGACAGGGGGAACATTCAGTACTTC. Amino acids: CASKGDRGNIQYF. Using reference TRBV19 and TRBJ2-4 for the parts outside the CDR3, the full variable domain is DGGITQSPKYLFRKEGQNVTLSCEQNLNHDAMYWYRQDPGQGLRLIYYSQIVNDFQKGDIAEGYSVSREKKESFPLTVTSAQKNPTAFYLCASKGDRGNIQYFGAGTRLSVL.

This clone is a singleton in its sample. The J gene is TRBJ2-1, the V gene TRBV5-6, with TRBD2 identical over 14 bases. V shed 3 bases, J shed 8 bases, and the junction held 4 bases outside the gene matches. From germline, CDR1 is SGHDT and CDR2 YYEEEE. The CDR3 is 15 residues long. CDR3 DNA: TGTGCCAGCAGCTCGGGACTAGCGGGAGCCTATGAGCAGTTCTTC. Its protein is CASSSGLAGAYEQFF.

The gene calls are TRBV29-1 and TRBJ1-5, with 8 bases matching TRBD1. Germline-derived CDR1 and CDR2 are SQVTM and ANQGSEA. The CDR3 extends over 16 amino acids. Trimming took 7 bases from V and 2 from J; bases not matched to a gene: 13. The CDR3 spells CSALGTGGWGNQPQHF. The DNA for the CDR3 is TGCAGCGCTCTCGGGACAGGAGGTTGGGGCAATCAGCCCCAGCATTTT.

V gene TRBV5-6 combines with J gene TRBJ1-1; TRBD1 matches 9 bases. The trim removed 1 base at V and 7 bases at J, leaving 8 bases unmatched. Looked up from germline, CDR1 is SGHDT and CDR2 is YYEEEE. There are 15 residues in the CDR3. The CDR3 is CASSLYGTGMSEAFF. As DNA, the CDR3 is TGTGCCAGCAGCTTGTACGGGACAGGGATGAGTGAAGCTTTCTTT. Variable domain in full (rest from reference TRBV5-6 and TRBJ1-1): DAGVTQSPTHLIKTRGQQVTLRCSPKSGHDTVSWYQQALGQGPQFIFQYYEEEERQRGNFPDRFSGHQFPNYSSELNVNALLLGDSALYLCASSLYGTGMSEAFFGQGTRLTVV.

The genes are TRBV7-2 and TRBJ1-3; tentatively, D is TRBD1 (6 bases). Germline-derived CDR1 and CDR2 are SGHTA and FQGNSA. V was pared by 0 bases and J by 0 bases, with 12 bases between. The CDR3 is 17 amino acids. Here the CDR3 DNA reads TGTGCCAGCAGCTTAGCTGGGACACCCTTCTCTGGAAACACCATATATTTT. This codes for CASSLAGTPFSGNTIYF. Looking up the rest from reference TRBV7-2 and TRBJ1-3 gives the full variable domain: GAGVSQSPSNKVTEKGKDVELRCDPISGHTALYWYRQSLGQGLEFLIYFQGNSAPDKSGLPSDRFSAERTGGSVSTLTIQRTQQEDSAVYLCASSLAGTPFSGNTIYFGEGSWLTVV.

The V and J genes are TRBV30 and TRBJ2-1; tentatively, D is TRBD1 (6 bases). Between the trimmed V and J ends, which lost 4 bases and 15 bases, there was a span of 16 bases. Per germline, CDR1 GTSNPN and CDR2 SVGIG (reference sequence). There are 11 residues in the CDR3. In DNA form, the CDR3 reads TGTGCCTGGAACAGGGCCTTAATAATGTTCTTC. Its translation: CAWNRALIMFF. Full variable domain (rest looked up from reference TRBV30 and TRBJ2-1): SQTIHQWPATLVQPVGSPLSLECTVEGTSNPNLYWYRQAAGRGLQLLFYSVGIGQISSEVPQNLSASRPQDRQFILSSKKLLLSDSGFYLCAWNRALIMFFGPGTRLTVL.

The chain employs TRBV6-1 and TRBJ2-7; 12 bases map to TRBD1. Germline values: CDR1 MNHNS, CDR2 SASEGT. V lost 3 bases, J lost 1 base, and 10 bases stayed unmatched. CDR3 length equals 18 residues. The DNA of the CDR3 is TGTGCCAGCAGTGAGCGGGGACAGGGGGCACTTATATCCTACGAGCAGTACTTC. Protein: CASSERGQGALISYEQYF.

The chain uses TRBV19 and TRBJ1-2, with 8 positions matching TRBD1. The germline gives CDR1 LNHDA, CDR2 SQIVND (reference sequence). The J segment lost 6 bases and the V segment lost 0 bases, leaving 6 bases of the junction unmatched. This CDR3 has 15 residues. CDR3 loop: CASSIDGRGRDGYTF. The CDR3 DNA follows: TGTGCCAGTAGTATAGACGGCAGGGGGCGCGATGGCTACACCTTC.

CDR3 nucleotides: TGTGCCAGCTCACCACTCTCAGGGTACTATGGCTACACCTTC. It specifies CASSPLSGYYGYTF. The chain employs TRBV18 and TRBJ1-2; TRBD1 might be the D (5 bases). Germline V gene data show CDR1 as KGHSH and CDR2 as LQKENI. The CDR3 is 14 residues long. Trimming removed 1 base from V and 3 bases from J, with 9 bases in between.

J is TRBJ2-2 and V is TRBV5-4; D might be TRBD2 (5 bases). The V gene lost 3 bases and the J gene lost 2 bases, with 11 bases spanning the gap. Germline CDR1 and CDR2: SGHNT and YYREEE (reference sequence). The CDR3 totals 15 residues. As DNA, the CDR3 is TGTGCCAGCAGCTCGGGATTAACAAACACCGGGGAGCTGTTTTTT. Protein sequence: CASSSGLTNTGELFF.

The chain links TRBV28 to TRBJ1-2, with 8 positions matching TRBD1. With 6 bases clipped from V and 2 bases from J, the junction kept 5 bases outside the gene matches. Germline values: CDR1 MDHEN, CDR2 SYDVKM. The length of the CDR3 is 14 residues. In nucleotides, the CDR3 is TGTGCCAGCAGCTTACAGGGGGGAAACTATGGCTACACCTTC. Protein: CASSLQGGNYGYTF.

The chain employs TRBV5-4 and TRBJ1-3; D call uncertain. CDR1 SGHNT and CDR2 YYREEE come from the germline V gene (reference sequence). V shed 0 bases and J shed 2 bases, with 12 bases lying between them. The CDR3 totals 16 residues. The CDR3 region has the DNA TGTGCCAGCAGCTTGGGTGCCCAGGTTACTGGAAACACCATATATTTT. As protein: CASSLGAQVTGNTIYF.

J is TRBJ2-2 and V is TRBV7-3, with a tentative D call TRBD2 (5 bases). V was trimmed by 5 bases and J by 4 bases, leaving 17 bases between them. The CDR3 sequence is 16 residues long. CDR1 is SGHTA, CDR2 FQGTGA, per germline. The CDR3 DNA reads TGTGCCAGCAGCCCGAAATCTAGCTACGTCACCGGGGAGCTGTTTTTT. Protein product: CASSPKSSYVTGELFF.

V is TRBV28 and J is TRBJ1-2, with D possibly TRBD1 on 6 matching bases. V was cut by 3 bases and J by 2 bases, with 10 bases left in between. Per the germline V gene, CDR1 is MDHEN and CDR2 is SYDVKM. The length of the CDR3 is 14 residues. The CDR3: CASSFQGQNYGYTF. The CDR3 region has the DNA TGTGCCAGCAGTTTCCAGGGGCAAAACTATGGCTACACCTTC.